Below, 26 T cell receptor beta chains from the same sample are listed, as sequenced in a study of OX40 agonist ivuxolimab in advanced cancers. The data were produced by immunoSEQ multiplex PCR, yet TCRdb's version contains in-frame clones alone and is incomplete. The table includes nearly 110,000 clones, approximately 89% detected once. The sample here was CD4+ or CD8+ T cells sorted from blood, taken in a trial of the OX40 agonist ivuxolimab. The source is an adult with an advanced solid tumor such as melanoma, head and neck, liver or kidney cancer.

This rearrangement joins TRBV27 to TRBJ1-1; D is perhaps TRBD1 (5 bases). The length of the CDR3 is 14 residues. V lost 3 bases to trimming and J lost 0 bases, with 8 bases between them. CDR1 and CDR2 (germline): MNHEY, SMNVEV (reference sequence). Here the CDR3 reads CASSFGGVNTEAFF. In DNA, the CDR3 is TGTGCCAGCAGTTTTGGGGGTGTGAACACTGAAGCTTTCTTT.

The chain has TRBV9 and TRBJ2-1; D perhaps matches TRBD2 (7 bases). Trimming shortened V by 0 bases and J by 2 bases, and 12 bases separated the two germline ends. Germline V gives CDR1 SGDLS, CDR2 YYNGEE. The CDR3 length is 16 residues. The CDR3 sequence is CASSVVGRGTYNEQFF. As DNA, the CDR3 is TGTGCCAGCAGCGTAGTAGGGAGGGGGACCTACAATGAGCAGTTCTTC.

The CDR3 bases are TGTGCCAGCTCACCACCTAGCGGGAGAGCCGGGGAGCTGTTTTTT. Protein: CASSPPSGRAGELFF. The V and J genes are TRBV18 and TRBJ2-2, with 9 bases matching TRBD2. CDR3 size: 15 residues. CDR1 is KGHSH and CDR2 is LQKENI in the germline V gene. J lost 6 bases, V lost 0 bases, and 2 bases had no gene match.

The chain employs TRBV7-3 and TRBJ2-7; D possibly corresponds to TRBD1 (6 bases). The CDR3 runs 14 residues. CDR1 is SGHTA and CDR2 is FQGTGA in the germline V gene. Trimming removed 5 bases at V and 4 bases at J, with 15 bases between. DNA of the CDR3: TGTGCCAGCAGCCCCAGGGCAGGGGAGTACGAGCAGTACTTC. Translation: CASSPRAGEYEQYF. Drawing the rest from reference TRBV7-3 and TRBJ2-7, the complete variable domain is GAGVSQTPSNKVTEKGKYVELRCDPISGHTALYWYRQSLGQGPEFLIYFQGTGAADDSGLPNDRFFAVRPEGSVSTLKIQRTERGDSAVYLCASSPRAGEYEQYFGPGTRLTVT.

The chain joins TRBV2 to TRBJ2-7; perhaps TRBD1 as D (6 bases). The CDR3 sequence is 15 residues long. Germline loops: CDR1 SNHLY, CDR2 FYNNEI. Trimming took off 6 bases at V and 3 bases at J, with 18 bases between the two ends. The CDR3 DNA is TGTGCCAGCAGGGCTTCGCAGGGGAATTACTACGAGCAGTACTTC. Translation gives CASRASQGNYYEQYF.

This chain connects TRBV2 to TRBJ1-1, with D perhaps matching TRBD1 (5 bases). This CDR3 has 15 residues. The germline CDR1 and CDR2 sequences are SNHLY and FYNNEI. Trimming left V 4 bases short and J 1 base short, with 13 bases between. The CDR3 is CASSGDRGKNTEAFF. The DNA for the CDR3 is TGTGCCAGCAGTGGGGACCGAGGGAAGAACACTGAAGCTTTCTTT.

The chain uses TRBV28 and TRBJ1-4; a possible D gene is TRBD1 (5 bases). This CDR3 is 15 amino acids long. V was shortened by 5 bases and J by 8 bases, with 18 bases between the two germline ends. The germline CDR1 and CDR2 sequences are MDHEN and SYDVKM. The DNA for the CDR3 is TGTGCCAGCAGTCGCGACAGCGCGACACTCGAAAAACTGTTTTTT. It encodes CASSRDSATLEKLFF. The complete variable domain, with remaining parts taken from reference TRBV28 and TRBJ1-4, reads DVKVTQSSRYLVKRTGEKVFLECVQDMDHENMFWYRQDPGLGLRLIYFSYDVKMKEKGDIPEGYSVSREKKERFSLILESASTNQTSMYLCASSRDSATLEKLFFGSGTQLSVL.

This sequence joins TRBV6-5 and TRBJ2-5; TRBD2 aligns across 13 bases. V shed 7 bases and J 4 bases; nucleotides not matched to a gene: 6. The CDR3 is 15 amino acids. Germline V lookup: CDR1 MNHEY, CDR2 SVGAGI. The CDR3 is CASIRTSGSRETQYF. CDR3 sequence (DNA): TGTGCCAGCATCCGGACTAGCGGGAGTCGAGAGACCCAGTACTTC.

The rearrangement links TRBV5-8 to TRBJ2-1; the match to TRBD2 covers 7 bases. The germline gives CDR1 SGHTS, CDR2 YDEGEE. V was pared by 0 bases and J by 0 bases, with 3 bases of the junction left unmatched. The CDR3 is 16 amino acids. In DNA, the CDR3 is TGTGCCAGCAGCTTGGTGCGGGGGTCCTCCTACAATGAGCAGTTCTTC. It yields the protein CASSLVRGSSYNEQFF.

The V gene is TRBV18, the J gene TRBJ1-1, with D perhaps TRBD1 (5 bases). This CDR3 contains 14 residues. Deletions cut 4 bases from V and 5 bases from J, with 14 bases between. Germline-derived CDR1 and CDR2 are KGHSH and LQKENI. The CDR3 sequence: CASSRAWGGTEAFF. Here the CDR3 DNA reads TGTGCCAGCTCACGGGCGTGGGGGGGGACTGAAGCTTTCTTT.

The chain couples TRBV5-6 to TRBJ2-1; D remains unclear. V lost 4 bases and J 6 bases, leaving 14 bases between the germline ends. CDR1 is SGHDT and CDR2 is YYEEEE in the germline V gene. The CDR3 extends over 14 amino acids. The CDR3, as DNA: TGTGCCAGCAGCCCTGGGCCCCCTCCCAATGAGCAGTTCTTC. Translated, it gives CASSPGPPPNEQFF.

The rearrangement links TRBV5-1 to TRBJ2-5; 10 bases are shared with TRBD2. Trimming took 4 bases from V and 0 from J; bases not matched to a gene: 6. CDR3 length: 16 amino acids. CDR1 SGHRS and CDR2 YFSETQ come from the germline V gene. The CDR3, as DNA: TGCGCCAGCAGCCGACGAACTAGCGGGAACCAAGAGACCCAGTACTTC. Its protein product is CASSRRTSGNQETQYF.

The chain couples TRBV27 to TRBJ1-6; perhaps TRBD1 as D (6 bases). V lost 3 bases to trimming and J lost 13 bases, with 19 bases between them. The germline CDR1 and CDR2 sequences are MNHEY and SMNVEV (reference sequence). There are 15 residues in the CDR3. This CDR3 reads CASSFWGPEWKPLHF. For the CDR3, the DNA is TGTGCCAGCAGTTTCTGGGGGCCGGAGTGGAAGCCCCTCCACTTT.

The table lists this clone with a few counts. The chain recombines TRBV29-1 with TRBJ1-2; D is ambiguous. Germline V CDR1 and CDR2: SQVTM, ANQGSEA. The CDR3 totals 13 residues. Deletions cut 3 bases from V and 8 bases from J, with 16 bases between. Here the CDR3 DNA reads TGCAGCGTTGACACGGCCTCACGGAGAGGCTACACCTTC. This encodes CSVDTASRRGYTF.

The CDR3, as DNA: TGTGCCAGCAGTTTATCCTCAGGGGTCCGACCCCCGAACACTGAAGCTTTCTTT. Translation: CASSLSSGVRPPNTEAFF. The chain couples TRBV2 to TRBJ1-1, with a tentative D call TRBD1 (6 bases). CDR3 length: 18 residues. The germline gives CDR1 SNHLY, CDR2 FYNNEI. The V gene lost 5 bases and the J gene lost 1 base, with 23 bases spanning the gap.

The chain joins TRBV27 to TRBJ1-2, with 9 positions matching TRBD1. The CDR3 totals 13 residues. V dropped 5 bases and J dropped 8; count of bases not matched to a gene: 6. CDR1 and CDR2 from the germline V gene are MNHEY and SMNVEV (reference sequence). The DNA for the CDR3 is TGTGCCAGCAGTAATACAGGGGGCGGCGGCTACACCTTC. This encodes CASSNTGGGGYTF.

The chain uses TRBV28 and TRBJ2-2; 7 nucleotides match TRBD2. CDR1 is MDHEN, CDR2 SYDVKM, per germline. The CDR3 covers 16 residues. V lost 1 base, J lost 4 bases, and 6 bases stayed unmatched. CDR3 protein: CASSLFGGGRTGELFF. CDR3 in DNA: TGTGCCAGCAGTTTATTTGGGGGAGGGCGCACCGGGGAGCTGTTTTTT.

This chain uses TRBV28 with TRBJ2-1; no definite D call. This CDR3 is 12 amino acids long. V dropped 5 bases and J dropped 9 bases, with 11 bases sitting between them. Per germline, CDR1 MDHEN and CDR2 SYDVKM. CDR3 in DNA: TGTGCCAGCAGTCTTTCTGAGCGTGAGCAGTTCTTC. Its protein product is CASSLSEREQFF.

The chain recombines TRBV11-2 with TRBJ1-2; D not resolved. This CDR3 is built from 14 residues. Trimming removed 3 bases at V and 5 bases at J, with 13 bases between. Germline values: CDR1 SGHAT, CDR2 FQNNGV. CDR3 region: CASSFSEGIYGYTF. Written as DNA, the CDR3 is TGTGCCAGCAGCTTTTCCGAGGGAATATATGGCTACACCTTC.

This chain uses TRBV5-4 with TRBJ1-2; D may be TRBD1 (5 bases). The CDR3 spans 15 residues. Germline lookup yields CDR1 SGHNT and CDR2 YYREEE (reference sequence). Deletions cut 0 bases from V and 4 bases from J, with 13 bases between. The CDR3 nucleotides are TGTGCCAGCAGCTTGGCCGACAGAGATTTCTATGGCTACACCTTC. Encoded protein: CASSLADRDFYGYTF.

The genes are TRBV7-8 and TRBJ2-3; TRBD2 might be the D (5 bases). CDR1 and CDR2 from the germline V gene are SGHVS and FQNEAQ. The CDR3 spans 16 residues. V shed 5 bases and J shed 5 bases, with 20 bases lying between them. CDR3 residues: CASSKLVPPLKDTQYF. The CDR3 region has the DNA TGTGCCAGCAGCAAACTAGTTCCCCCCCTAAAAGATACGCAGTATTTT. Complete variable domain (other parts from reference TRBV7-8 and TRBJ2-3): GAGVSQSPRYKVAKRGQDVALRCDPISGHVSLFWYQQALGQGPEFLTYFQNEAQLDKSGLPSDRFFAERPEGSVSTLKIQRTQQEDSAVYLCASSKLVPPLKDTQYFGPGTRLTVL.

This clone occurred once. The CDR3 sequence: CAGLLGGPYNEQFF. The CDR3 DNA follows: TGTGCCGGCTTGTTAGGAGGTCCATACAATGAGCAGTTCTTC. The V and J genes are TRBV7-9 and TRBJ2-1, with D possibly being TRBD2 (5 bases). CDR1 and CDR2 from the germline V gene are SEHNR and FQNEAQ (reference sequence). The CDR3 runs to 14 residues. V lost 11 bases to trimming and J lost 4 bases, with 18 bases between them.

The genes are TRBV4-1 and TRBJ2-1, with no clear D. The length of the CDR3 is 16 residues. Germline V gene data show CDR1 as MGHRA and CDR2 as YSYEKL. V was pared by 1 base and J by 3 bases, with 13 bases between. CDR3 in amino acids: CASSQVGATDYNEQFF. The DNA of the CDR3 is TGCGCCAGCAGCCAAGTCGGAGCGACCGACTACAATGAGCAGTTCTTC.

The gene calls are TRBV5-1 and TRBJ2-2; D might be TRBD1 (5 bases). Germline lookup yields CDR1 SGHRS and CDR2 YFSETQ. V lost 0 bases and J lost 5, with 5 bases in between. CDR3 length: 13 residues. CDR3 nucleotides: TGCGCCAGCAGCTTGGAGGGGACCGGGGAGCTGTTTTTT. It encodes CASSLEGTGELFF.

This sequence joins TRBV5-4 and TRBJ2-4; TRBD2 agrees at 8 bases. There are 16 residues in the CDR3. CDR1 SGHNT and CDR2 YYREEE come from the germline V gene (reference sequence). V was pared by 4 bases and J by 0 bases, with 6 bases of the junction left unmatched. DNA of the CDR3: TGTGCCAGCAGCCTACGGGGGGGGCTAGCCAAAAACATTCAGTACTTC. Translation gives CASSLRGGLAKNIQYF.

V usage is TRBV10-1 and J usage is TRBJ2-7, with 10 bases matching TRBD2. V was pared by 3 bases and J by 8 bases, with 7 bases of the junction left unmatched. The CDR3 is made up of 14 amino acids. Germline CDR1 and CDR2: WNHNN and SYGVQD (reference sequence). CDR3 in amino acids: CASSELASGRQQYF. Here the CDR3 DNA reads TGCGCCAGCAGTGAACTAGCTAGCGGGAGACAGCAGTACTTC.